The 28 T cell receptor beta chains given below trace back to one sample, sequenced in a study of T cell changes during pregnancy in multiple sclerosis. Here immunoSEQ multiplex PCR was the method, and the copy in TCRdb shows in-frame clones only, minus some. The data show 43,000 or so clones, about 92% seen once. The material sequenced was peripheral blood, taken in the third trimester of pregnancy. The receptor set was obtained from a female donor with multiple sclerosis, enrolled in a pregnancy study.

The chain has TRBV6-4 and TRBJ2-5; D is perhaps TRBD2 (5 bases). CDR1 MRHNA and CDR2 SNTAGT come from the germline V gene. CDR3 size: 14 residues. The CDR3 loop reads CGPGDGSRSETQYF. In DNA, the CDR3 is TGTGGGCCCGGGGATGGGAGTAGGTCAGAGACCCAGTACTTC.

The J gene is TRBJ2-5, the V gene TRBV6-5; 7 bases match TRBD2. Germline V CDR1 and CDR2: MNHEY, SVGAGI. This CDR3 is built from 14 residues. V lost 4 bases and J lost 7; bases outside the gene matches: 9. As DNA, the CDR3 is TGTGCCAGCAGTTCCCAACGGGGGGTCGGGACCCAGTACTTC. Translating gives CASSSQRGVGTQYF.

The chain employs TRBV19 and TRBJ2-1; the match to TRBD1 covers 10 bases. CDR3 size: 16 residues. The V gene end was trimmed by 6 bases and the J gene end by 4 bases; junction bases not matched to a gene: 9. Germline CDR1 is LNHDA and CDR2 is SQIVND (reference sequence). This chain's CDR3 is CASSGRGGQGYNEQFF. The CDR3 DNA is TGTGCCAGTAGCGGCAGGGGGGGACAGGGGTACAATGAGCAGTTCTTC.

The chain is built from TRBV7-9 and TRBJ2-2; 9 bases align to TRBD2. CDR1 SEHNR and CDR2 FQNEAQ come from the germline V gene (reference sequence). This CDR3 is built from 17 residues. V lost 5 bases to trimming and J lost 7 bases; unmatched junction nucleotides: 14. The CDR3 bases are TGTGCCAGCAGCGTATTCCCGGGACTAGCTGGAGGCGGGGAGCTGTTTTTT. This sequence encodes CASSVFPGLAGGGELFF.

V is TRBV6-5 and J is TRBJ2-7; 11 bases are shared with TRBD1. The CDR3 consists of 15 residues. V shed 0 bases, J shed 5 bases, and the junction held 3 bases outside the gene matches. Germline assignment: CDR1 MNHEY and CDR2 SVGAGI. The DNA for the CDR3 is TGTGCCAGCAGTTACTCACGGGACAGGGGGGACGAGCAGTACTTC. Protein product: CASSYSRDRGDEQYF.

The chain combines TRBV9 with TRBJ1-4, with D unresolved. The CDR3 length is 15 residues. The germline gives CDR1 SGDLS, CDR2 YYNGEE. Between the trimmed V and J ends, which lost 0 bases and 5 bases, there was a span of 11 bases. The CDR3 DNA reads as TGTGCCAGCAGCGTAGGACTCGCCGCGAATGAAAAACTGTTTTTT. Translating it yields CASSVGLAANEKLFF.

The chain carries TRBV9 and TRBJ2-2; 7 positions match TRBD2. This CDR3 comprises 14 residues. CDR1 is SGDLS and CDR2 is YYNGEE in the germline V gene. J was trimmed by 6 bases and V by 0 bases; bases with no gene match: 2. CDR3 in amino acids: CASSVEGRAGELFF. In DNA form, the CDR3 reads TGTGCCAGCAGCGTAGAAGGGAGGGCCGGGGAGCTGTTTTTT. The variable domain in full, completed from reference TRBV9 and TRBJ2-2, reads DSGVTQTPKHLITATGQRVTLRCSPRSGDLSVYWYQQSLDQGLQFLIQYYNGEERAKGNILERFSAQQFPDLHSELNLSSLELGDSALYFCASSVEGRAGELFFGEGSRLTVL.

Note on this clone: The identical CDR3 is also encoded by other nucleotide sequences in the sample. This chain connects TRBV7-9 to TRBJ2-7, with a weak D call TRBD1 (5 bases). The germline CDR1 and CDR2 sequences are SEHNR and FQNEAQ (reference sequence). CDR3 length: 13 residues. Trimming took 4 bases from V and 3 from J, leaving 10 bases between them. CDR3 amino acids: CASSYTGDYEQYF. In nucleotides, the CDR3 is TGTGCCAGCAGCTATACAGGTGACTACGAGCAGTACTTC.

The V and J genes are TRBV2 and TRBJ2-1, with D tentatively TRBD1 (6 bases). The CDR3 contains 12 residues. The ends were cut back, 5 bases at V and 15 bases at J, with 17 bases in the middle. From germline, CDR1 is SNHLY and CDR2 FYNNEI. The CDR3 here is CASSLQWDIGFF. Here the CDR3 DNA reads TGTGCCAGCAGTCTCCAATGGGACATTGGGTTCTTC.

The chain's CDR3 is CASSLPPYNEQFF. The CDR3 region has the DNA TGTGCCAGTAGTCTCCCCCCCTACAATGAGCAGTTCTTC. The chain couples TRBV19 to TRBJ2-1; D remains unclear. Trimming stripped 5 bases from V and 2 bases from J, with 7 bases between. Looked up from germline, CDR1 is LNHDA and CDR2 is SQIVND (reference sequence). This CDR3 region has 13 residues.

The chain links TRBV29-1 to TRBJ1-2, with TRBD1 as a possible D gene (6 bases). Germline V gene sequence: CDR1 SQVTM, CDR2 ANQGSEA. This CDR3 has 13 residues. The germline V and J ends were trimmed by 3 bases and 6 bases, with 14 bases remaining between them. The CDR3 sequence is CSVDRGRGDGYTF. CDR3 nucleotides: TGCAGCGTTGATAGGGGCAGGGGAGATGGCTACACCTTC.

V is TRBV11-3 and J is TRBJ2-5, with 11 positions matching TRBD2. The assigned J gene may be wrong: the sequence end matches TRBJ2-7 better. Germline lookup yields CDR1 SGHNT and CDR2 YENEEA. The CDR3 length is 16 residues. Here the CDR3 reads CASSSETTSGVYEQYF. The CDR3, as DNA: TGTGCCAGCAGCTCAGAAACGACTAGCGGGGTCTACGAGCAGTACTTC.

CDR3 nucleotides: TGCGCCAGCAGTGAGTCTCGGGATGGCTACACCTTC. This translates into CASSESRDGYTF. The chain employs TRBV10-2 and TRBJ1-2; no firm D call. Per germline, CDR1 WSHSY and CDR2 SAAADI. The CDR3 has 12 residues. Trimming left V 0 bases short and J 6 bases short, with 5 bases between.

The CDR3 loop is CASSEGAFGYTF. CDR3 in DNA: TGTGCCAGCAGCGAGGGGGCTTTTGGCTACACCTTC. V and J are TRBV11-1 and TRBJ1-2; 7 bases line up with TRBD1. The CDR3 totals 12 residues. Germline V gene data show CDR1 as SGHAT and CDR2 as FQDESV (reference sequence). V lost 5 bases to trimming and J lost 7 bases; unmatched junction nucleotides: 4. The whole variable domain, remainder taken from reference TRBV11-1 and TRBJ1-2, is EAEVAQSPRYKITEKSQAVAFWCDPISGHATLYWYRQILGQGPELLVQFQDESVVDDSQLPKDRFSAERLKGVDSTLKIQPAELGDSAMYLCASSEGAFGYTFGSGTRLTVV.

This clone was observed once. This chain connects TRBV6-1 to TRBJ2-7, with 7 nucleotides matching TRBD2. J was trimmed by 3 bases and V by 4 bases; bases with no gene match: 3. Germline V CDR1 and CDR2: MNHNS, SASEGT. The CDR3 runs 13 residues. Written as DNA, the CDR3 is TGTGCCAGCAGTGGCAAGCGGGGCTACGAGCAGTACTTC. Translating gives CASSGKRGYEQYF.

The gene calls are TRBV7-9 and TRBJ1-4; 10 bases are shared with TRBD1. The CDR3 spans 15 residues. The ends lost 6 bases at V and 0 bases at J; junction bases unmatched: 1. CDR1 is SEHNR, CDR2 FQNEAQ, per germline (reference sequence). The CDR3 nucleotides are TGTGCCAGCAGAGGACAGGGGGCAACTAATGAAAAACTGTTTTTT. Amino acids: CASRGQGATNEKLFF.

This clone was seen only once. The V call is TRBV11-2, the J call TRBJ2-7, with 13 bases lining up with TRBD2. Germline V lookup: CDR1 SGHAT, CDR2 FQNNGV. The V gene end was trimmed by 5 bases and the J gene end by 2 bases; junction bases not matched to a gene: 6. The CDR3 is 16 residues long. CDR3 bases: TGTGCCAGCAGCCCGGGACTAGCGGGACTCACCTACGAGCAGTACTTC. This codes for CASSPGLAGLTYEQYF.

V and J are TRBV4-3 and TRBJ2-7; 10 nucleotides agree with TRBD1. The CDR3 loop spans 15 amino acids. V shed 3 bases, J shed 0 bases, and the junction held 2 bases outside the gene matches. Looked up from germline, CDR1 is LGHNA and CDR2 is YSLEER. The CDR3 is CASSHRTGGSYEQYF. CDR3 coding DNA: TGCGCCAGCAGCCACAGGACAGGGGGCTCCTACGAGCAGTACTTC.

This sequence joins TRBV28 and TRBJ1-1; TRBD1 matches at 8 bases. The J segment lost 8 bases and the V segment lost 6 bases, leaving 8 bases of the junction unmatched. The CDR3 is made up of 13 amino acids. Per the germline V gene, CDR1 is MDHEN and CDR2 is SYDVKM. The CDR3 coding sequence is TGTGCCAGCAGCCGACCCTGGACAGGGGAAGCTTTCTTT. This codes for CASSRPWTGEAFF.

The chain employs TRBV19 and TRBJ1-2, with D possibly matching TRBD1 (6 bases). The ends were cut back, 8 bases at V and 5 bases at J, with 12 bases in the middle. This CDR3 is 12 amino acids long. Germline assignment: CDR1 LNHDA and CDR2 SQIVND (reference sequence). CDR3 sequence: CASRSRGYGYTF. The CDR3 DNA follows: TGTGCCAGTCGTAGCAGGGGATATGGCTACACCTTC. Drawing the rest from reference TRBV19 and TRBJ1-2, the complete variable domain is DGGITQSPKYLFRKEGQNVTLSCEQNLNHDAMYWYRQDPGQGLRLIYYSQIVNDFQKGDIAEGYSVSREKKESFPLTVTSAQKNPTAFYLCASRSRGYGYTFGSGTRLTVV.

The CDR3, as DNA: TGTGCCAGCAGCTTATTGGGCGGGAAAAACATTCAGTACTTC. Protein: CASSLLGGKNIQYF. The chain carries TRBV11-1 and TRBJ2-4; D may be TRBD2 (5 bases). This CDR3 has 14 residues. Trimming stripped 2 bases from V and 4 bases from J, with 9 bases between. CDR1 is SGHAT and CDR2 is FQDESV in the germline V gene (reference sequence).

V usage is TRBV11-2 and J usage is TRBJ2-1; 7 nucleotides agree with TRBD2. This CDR3 is 16 amino acids long. Germline CDR1 is SGHAT and CDR2 is FQNNGV. With V trimmed by 0 bases and J by 2 bases, 4 bases remained unmatched. The CDR3 region has the DNA TGTGCCAGCAGCTTAGAATTGCGGGAGACCTACAATGAGCAGTTCTTC. Its protein product is CASSLELRETYNEQFF.

V gene TRBV28 combines with J gene TRBJ1-5, with a possible D match to TRBD1 (6 bases). This CDR3 is built from 14 residues. CDR1 and CDR2 from the germline V gene are MDHEN and SYDVKM. The germline V and J ends were trimmed by 6 bases and 4 bases, with 13 bases remaining between them. This CDR3 reads CASSGTTSNQPQHF. The DNA of the CDR3 is TGTGCCAGCAGCGGGACAACCTCTAATCAGCCCCAGCATTTT.

This chain uses TRBV28 with TRBJ2-1; 11 positions match TRBD2. This CDR3 comprises 17 residues. The ends lost 4 bases at V and 4 bases at J; junction bases unmatched: 9. Germline CDR1 MDHEN, CDR2 SYDVKM. Here the CDR3 DNA reads TGTGCCAGCAGTTCCCCCGCTAGCGGGGGGACTTACAATGAGCAGTTCTTC. Residues: CASSSPASGGTYNEQFF.

The rearrangement uses TRBV27 and TRBJ2-7; possible D gene TRBD2, 6 bases. Germline V gene data show CDR1 as MNHEY and CDR2 as SMNVEV (reference sequence). V gave up 6 bases and J gave up 3 bases, with 18 bases separating them. This CDR3 is 15 amino acids long. CDR3 coding DNA: TGTGCCAGCAGAGACCTTGGCGGGATTTACTACGAGCAGTACTTC. Translation: CASRDLGGIYYEQYF.

The V and J genes are TRBV7-2 and TRBJ2-2; TRBD2 matches 9 bases. Trimming removed 4 bases from V and 7 bases from J; junction bases left unmatched: 10. The CDR3 totals 16 residues. The germline V gene has CDR1 SGHTA and CDR2 FQGNSA. CDR3 coding DNA: TGTGCCAGCAGCTCGATGATAGCGGGAGTAGGCGGGGAGCTGTTTTTT. It is translated as CASSSMIAGVGGELFF.

The rearrangement links TRBV4-2 to TRBJ1-2; tentatively, D is TRBD1 (6 bases). The germline V and J ends were trimmed by 2 bases and 4 bases, with 20 bases remaining between them. Per germline, CDR1 LGHNA and CDR2 YNFKEQ. The CDR3 sequence is 17 residues long. CDR3 protein: CASSQNPGSGGIYGYTF. In DNA, the CDR3 is TGTGCCAGCAGCCAAAACCCTGGCTCGGGGGGCATCTATGGCTACACCTTC.

The chain joins TRBV5-1 to TRBJ2-1; tentatively, D is TRBD2 (5 bases). Trimming stripped 4 bases from V and 3 bases from J, with 20 bases between. Germline-derived CDR1 and CDR2 are SGHRS and YFSETQ. This CDR3 spans 17 amino acids. Here the CDR3 reads CASSARLGRVLYNEQFF. For the CDR3, the DNA is TGCGCCAGCAGCGCTCGCCTTGGGCGGGTTCTCTACAATGAGCAGTTCTTC.